The T cell receptor beta chain under discussion was sequenced for a study of control samples from healthy donors and cancer patients. Sequenced by immunoSEQ multiplex PCR; TCRdb stores in-frame clones only, minus some. The table includes approximately 170,000 clones, roughly nine tenths detected once. This CDR3 is built from 10 residues. Germline V gene data show CDR1 as SQVTM and CDR2 as ANQGSEA. V was pared by 7 bases and J by 6 bases, with 2 bases of the junction left unmatched. The V call is TRBV29-1, the J call TRBJ1-1, with 7 nucleotides matching TRBD1. The clonotype originates from a woman younger than 45 in good health. Sequencing was carried out using blood. CDR3 DNA: TGCAGCGCTGGGACAGCTGAAGCTTTCTTT. Residues: CSAGTAEAFF.